Here is one T cell receptor (beta chain) with its context. Its target antigen remains unknown. No base quality information exists; no much larger clone differs at one position. The sample's time point, from its label and the paper: sample from adult after SARS-CoV-2 infection, after symptom onset. Two convalescent COVID-19 patients, sampled after symptom onset from adults with prior SARS-CoV-2 infection, were also TCR-sequenced for comparison. These data come from a study of T cell responses to AZD1222 COVID-19 vaccine (dated by TCRdb to about 2021). For context, the study as a whole: TCR sequencing covered 233 trial participants: 200 to 210 given two doses of AZD1222 and 26 given two doses of MenACWY control vaccine. Enrollment into the trials was organized by age into subgroups of 18-55, 56-69 and 70-plus years, and those subgroups contained approximately 160, 26 and 62 TCR-sequenced participants, respectively.

Beyond this particular receptor, the publication reports: Because no day 14 peak-response samples were available, repertoires were characterized only after the peak T cell response. After two AZD1222 doses, spike-specific TCR breadth and depth were significantly higher than at day 0 and than in MenACWY recipients. The 56-69-year group was small, and its depth increase did not reach significance, likely because of low power. CD4 TCRs associated with the vaccine covered the entire spike protein, and the dominant responses were in regions 160-218 and 743-854. Reportedly, almost half of the unique spike-specific TCRs recognized epitopes lying outside the regions that are mutated in the B.1.351 and B.1.1.7 variants. Only a handful of AZD1222 recipients were SARS-CoV-2 seropositive at baseline, limiting conclusions about previously exposed vaccinees. Most participants were white British and females outnumbered males, and the authors suggested that clonal diversity may have been underestimated.

The CDR3 regions of human TCRbeta chains were analyzed by immunosequencing. As for the original processing: TCRs in the repertoires were matched against a reference library of SARS-CoV-2-specific TCRs that had been generated with the MIRA antigen-specificity platform. Breadth meant the fraction of unique TCRs that were SARS-CoV-2-associated, whereas depth meant the fraction of total T cells that were SARS-CoV-2-associated. Each spike-specific TCR was assigned to its reactive spike region and to a CD4 or CD8 class using the MIRA data. Log10-transformed breadth and depth values were compared by one-way ANOVA with Sidak's multiple comparisons tests. TCRdb stores this immuneACCESS table with in-frame sequences only. Part of the clones is absent; in the studies checked, under half of the shortfall reflects unresolved V genes, and no reason is known for the rest. That table is the source of V, J and clone size, and D and trimming were worked out from the DNA. In all, the sample holds around 140,000 clones, and 85% to 95% of those were seen once. The ten most abundant clones make up 10% to 15% of the sample.

Trimming takes 6 bases from V and 1 base from J, and the germline ends sit 9 bases apart. CDR1 MNHEY and CDR2 SVGEGT are derived from the germline V gene. From its cysteine to its phenylalanine, the CDR3 spans 13 amino acids. Here the CDR3 DNA is all that survives: 39 bases in frame from base 1. The sample was peripheral blood, taken after recovery from COVID-19. The TCR sequence derives from an adult who had recovered from COVID-19. The chain is encoded by TRBV6-2 or TRBV6-3 joined to TRBJ1-1, with the identity of the D gene unclear. The CDR3 reads as follows: CASSLSPNTEAFF. The nucleotides read TGTGCCAGCAGCCTCTCACCGAACACTGAAGCTTTCTTT.